This T cell receptor (beta chain) was identified during a study of T cell responses to AZD1222 COVID-19 vaccine (dated by TCRdb to the early 2020s). Describing the broader study: A total of approximately 230 trial participants underwent TCR sequencing, of whom 207 received two doses of AZD1222 and some 25 received two doses of the MenACWY control vaccine. Trial participants were enrolled by age into subgroups of 18-55, 56-69 and 70-plus years, and roughly 150, 30 and 60 TCR-sequenced participants, respectively, were included in these subgroups. Overall results and qualifications from the work: Only six or seven AZD1222 recipients were SARS-CoV-2 seropositive at baseline, limiting conclusions about previously exposed vaccinees. The whole spike protein was spanned by vaccine-associated CD4 TCRs, and dominant responses were seen in regions 160-218 and 743-854. Because no day 14 peak-response samples were available, the repertoires could be characterized only after the peak T cell response. Epitopes outside the regions mutated in the B.1.351 and B.1.1.7 variants were reportedly recognized by nearly half of the unique spike-specific TCRs. Most participants were white British and females outnumbered males, and the authors suggested that clonal diversity may have been underestimated. After two AZD1222 doses, both the breadth and the depth of spike-specific TCRs were significantly higher than at day 0 and than in MenACWY recipients. In the small 56-69-year group, the increase in depth fell short of significance, most likely because of low power.

The time point label for this specimen denotes: about 28 days (+/-7) after the second vaccine dose. AZD1222 recipients whose second dose came at about 4 weeks and those whose second dose came at about 12 weeks were combined into one group, since spike-specific TCR depth and breadth did not differ between the two schedules. Samples from vaccinated people were obtained from the UK trials COV001 and COV002, which included a single-blind randomized controlled phase 2/3 trial of AZD1222 (ChAdOx1 nCoV-19) in healthy adults. For TCRbeta chain sequencing, PBMC samples were collected from trial participants at day 0 and at day 28 after the second dose. The CDR3, cysteine through phenylalanine, is 17 amino acids long. CDR3 DNA only is kept here, 51 bases in frame from base 1. CDR1 and CDR2 are drawn from the germline V gene (reference sequence): LGHDT, YNNKEL. The germline ends are 18 bases apart after V is trimmed by 2 bases and J by 2 bases.

The CDR3 regions of human TCRbeta chains were analyzed by immunosequencing. Regarding the original processing steps: Repertoire TCRs were matched against a reference library of SARS-CoV-2-specific TCRs generated with the MIRA antigen-specificity platform. Breadth was defined as the fraction of unique TCRs that were SARS-CoV-2-associated. Depth was defined as the fraction of total T cells that were SARS-CoV-2-associated. Each spike-specific TCR was assigned to its reactive spike region and to a CD4 or CD8 class using the MIRA data. Log10-transformed breadth and depth values were compared by one-way ANOVA with Sidak's multiple comparisons tests. Entries here come from immuneACCESS through TCRdb and include only in-frame sequences with V and J called. Some clones fail to appear in such tables; in the studies checked, an unresolved V gene covers under half of the shortfall, and the cause of the remainder is unknown. The DNA was the basis for D and trimming; V, J and clone size are from that table. This sample holds fewer than 120,000 clones; about 94% were observed only once. Together, the top ten hold 2.9% of the sample.

In regard to this clone: Its specific antigen is unknown. No clone much larger than this one lies a single base away; base qualities are absent.

The material was peripheral blood, obtained 28 days after the second AZD1222 dose. This receptor was taken from an adult who received the AZD1222 COVID-19 vaccine. Recombination connected TRBV3-1 (or the pseudogene TRBV3-2) to TRBJ1-1; a confident D gene designation cannot be given. The nucleotide sequence is TGTGCCAGCAGCCAAACCAAGGCGCGAGGGAGAAACACTGAAGCTTTCTTT. Its protein is CASSQTKARGRNTEAFF.